The 13 T cell receptor beta chains presented below share a single source sample, sequenced in a study of cytomegalovirus exposure and HLA in healthy donors. PCR amplification relied on 60 Vbeta primers (plus 13 Jbeta primers). Clones were read by immunoSEQ multiplex PCR, and TCRdb kept only the in-frame ones, dropping some. The repertoire holds fewer than 200,000 clones, approximately 79% seen once, with around 7% in the top ten. The material sequenced was PBMCs. The receptors were gathered from a man in his forties in good health and CMV-seropositive.

CDR3 DNA: TGTGCCAGCAGCCCTAGCTTGAACACTGAAGCTTTCTTT. Its protein is CASSPSLNTEAFF. V usage is TRBV9 and J usage is TRBJ1-1; D ambiguous. V shed 4 bases and J shed 0 bases, with 7 bases lying between them. Germline loops: CDR1 SGDLS, CDR2 YYNGEE. The CDR3 length is 13 residues.

This clone was detected only a few times. This chain uses TRBV15 with TRBJ2-7, with 9 bases aligning to TRBD1. Germline values: CDR1 LNHNV, CDR2 YYDKDF (reference sequence). After removal of 1 base from V and 0 bases from J, the junction contained 4 bases not matched to a gene. CDR3 length: 16 residues. The CDR3 here is CATSRGTGASSYEQYF. The CDR3 DNA is TGTGCCACCAGCAGAGGGACAGGGGCCAGCTCCTACGAGCAGTACTTC.

This clone turned up a few times. The V call is TRBV7-9, the J call TRBJ1-2; tentative D call: TRBD1 (5 bases). V gave up 10 bases and J gave up 9 bases, with 24 bases separating them. Germline V gene data show CDR1 as SEHNR and CDR2 as FQNEAQ (reference sequence). This CDR3 spans 14 amino acids. The DNA of the CDR3 is TGTGCCATCAGTCCCGGCAGGGCGAGTAAGCGCTACACCTTC. This codes for CAISPGRASKRYTF.

The genes are TRBV4-1 and TRBJ2-7; 8 positions agree with TRBD1. The CDR3 is 14 residues long. V lost 0 bases and J lost 3; bases outside the gene matches: 1. Germline V gene data show CDR1 as MGHRA and CDR2 as YSYEKL. The DNA for the CDR3 is TGCGCCAGCAGCCAAGACAGGGGGCTCTACGAGCAGTACTTC. Translation: CASSQDRGLYEQYF.

The chain carries TRBV19 and TRBJ1-5; unclear D gene. V was shortened by 6 bases and J by 0 bases, with 9 bases between the two germline ends. Germline CDR1 reads LNHDA; CDR2 reads SQIVND (reference sequence). This CDR3 is built from 14 residues. CDR3 loop: CASRPGNSNQPQHF. CDR3 nucleotides: TGTGCCAGTAGACCAGGAAATAGCAATCAGCCCCAGCATTTT.

The chain carries TRBV6-6 and TRBJ2-7; a weak D match, TRBD1 (7 bases). Trimming took off 0 bases at V and 1 base at J, with 13 bases between the two ends. The CDR3 contains 16 residues. Germline V gives CDR1 MNHNY, CDR2 SVGAGI (reference sequence). In DNA form, the CDR3 reads TGTGCCAGCAGTTACTCGAGGGGGGACAGTTCCTACGAGCAGTACTTC. Translated, it gives CASSYSRGDSSYEQYF.

This rearrangement joins TRBV14 to TRBJ2-7; D call uncertain. Trimming cost V 6 bases and J 2 bases, with 8 bases left between them. Germline-derived CDR1 and CDR2 are SGHDN and FVKESK. The CDR3 runs 12 residues. The CDR3 sequence is CASSHRAYEQYF. For the CDR3, the DNA is TGTGCCAGCAGTCACCGAGCCTACGAGCAGTACTTC. Using reference TRBV14 and TRBJ2-7 for the parts outside the CDR3, the full variable domain is EAGVTQFPSHSVIEKGQTVTLRCDPISGHDNLYWYRRVMGKEIKFLLHFVKESKQDESGMPNNRFLAERTGGTYSTLKVQPAELEDSGVYFCASSHRAYEQYFGPGTRLTVT.

V and J are TRBV27 and TRBJ2-7; perhaps TRBD2 as D (7 bases). Germline V gene sequence: CDR1 MNHEY, CDR2 SMNVEV (reference sequence). Deletions cut 0 bases from V and 6 bases from J, with 9 bases between. CDR3 length equals 13 residues. This chain's CDR3 is CASSLSGGGEQYF. The CDR3 coding sequence is TGTGCCAGCAGTTTATCAGGGGGGGGCGAGCAGTACTTC.

This clone was observed a handful of times. The rearrangement uses TRBV7-2 and TRBJ1-2; weak D call: TRBD1 (6 bases). The germline V and J ends were trimmed by 5 bases and 2 bases, with 9 bases remaining between them. Germline loops: CDR1 SGHTA, CDR2 FQGNSA. The CDR3 sequence is 13 residues long. For the CDR3, the DNA is TGTGCCAGCAGCACCGGACAGAACTATGGCTACACCTTC. Its translation: CASSTGQNYGYTF.

The chain links TRBV10-3 to TRBJ2-7, with a tentative D call TRBD1 (6 bases). Germline CDR1 reads ENHRY; CDR2 reads SYGVKD. This CDR3 region has 12 residues. V lost 4 bases to trimming and J lost 4 bases, with 8 bases between them. CDR3 amino acids: CAISGTDYEQYF. The CDR3 DNA reads as TGTGCCATCAGTGGGACAGATTACGAGCAGTACTTC.

As DNA, the CDR3 is TGTGCCAGCAGTCTCCTCCGGAGGGGCGGGGGGGACTACGAGCAGTACTTC. It is translated as CASSLLRRGGGDYEQYF. The V and J genes are TRBV27 and TRBJ2-7, with 9 bases lining up with TRBD2. The CDR3 contains 17 residues. Trimming cost V 5 bases and J 3 bases; bases outside gene matches: 14. Germline CDR1 reads MNHEY; CDR2 reads SMNVEV (reference sequence).

The chain couples TRBV5-1 to TRBJ2-7, with D possibly TRBD1 on 5 matching bases. Germline V lookup: CDR1 SGHRS, CDR2 YFSETQ. Trimming shortened V by 0 bases and J by 3 bases, and 10 bases separated the two germline ends. The CDR3 consists of 14 residues. CDR3 coding DNA: TGCGCCAGCAGCTTGGGTGGACACATCTACGAGCAGTACTTC. Its translation is CASSLGGHIYEQYF.

This clone was picked up one time. The chain combines TRBV10-3 with TRBJ1-5, with 7 bases fitting TRBD1. V was clipped by 7 bases and J by 5 bases; unmatched bases: 5. Germline-derived CDR1 and CDR2 are ENHRY and SYGVKD. CDR3 length: 13 amino acids. The CDR3 spells CAITDRVDQPQHF. CDR3 DNA sequence: TGTGCCATCACTGACAGGGTTGATCAGCCCCAGCATTTT.